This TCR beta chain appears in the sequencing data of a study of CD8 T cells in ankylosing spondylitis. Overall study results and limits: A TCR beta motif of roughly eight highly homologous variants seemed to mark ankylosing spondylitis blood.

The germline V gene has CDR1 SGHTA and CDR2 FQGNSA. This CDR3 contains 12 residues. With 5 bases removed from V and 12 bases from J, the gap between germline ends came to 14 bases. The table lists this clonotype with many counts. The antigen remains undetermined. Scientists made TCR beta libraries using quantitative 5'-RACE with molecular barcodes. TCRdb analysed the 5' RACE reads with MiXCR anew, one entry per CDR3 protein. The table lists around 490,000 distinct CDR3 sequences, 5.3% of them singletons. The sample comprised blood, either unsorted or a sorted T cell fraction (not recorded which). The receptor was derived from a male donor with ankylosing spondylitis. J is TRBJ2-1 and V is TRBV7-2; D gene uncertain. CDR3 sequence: CASSPRLPSQFF. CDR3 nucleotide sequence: TGTGCCAGCAGCCCTAGACTGCCGTCGCAGTTCTTC.